The entry below describes one T cell receptor (beta chain). Which antigen it targets is not known. Base qualities are not at hand, and no much larger clone is one base apart. This record belongs to a study of blood T cell repertoires in COVID-19 (dated by TCRdb to the early 2020s). Notes on the research overall: Collaborator samples came from the United States, Italy and Spain and covered acute and convalescent phases of COVID-19. The prospective study material was composed of cDNA or gDNA derived from T cells, B-cell-depleted T cells, or PBMCs. The dataset comprised deeply sampled blood TCRbeta repertoires from subjects exposed to, actively infected with, or recovered from COVID-19. A freely available public database, intended as a resource for researchers studying the immune response to SARS-CoV-2, is where the repertoires were released. The samples were drawn from two sources: the first 160 participants of the ongoing ImmuneRACE study, and 1,254 subjects contributed by 6 global collaborators. A de-identified subject ID, COVID-19 status, age in years and sex were almost always included in the sample metadata. Where available, HLA class I and class II types were taken from metadata supplied by the sample provider and were not determined by assay-based typing. Overall study results and their limits: The amount of clinical and demographic metadata varied by source and participant and was provided uncurated.

The immunoSEQ Assay, a bias-controlled multiplex PCR, was used to amplify TCRbeta CDR3 regions from genomic DNA. As for how the authors treated the data: The number of nucleated cells in each sample was estimated by amplification of reference gene primers within the assay. To quantify the absolute abundance of each unique TCRbeta CDR3 rearrangement, sequence reads were collapsed and filtered. For each sample, productive Simpson clonality was calculated as the square root of Simpson's diversity index across productive rearrangements. TCRdb provides this immuneACCESS table in a form limited to in-frame rearrangements. Some clones are lacking; in checked studies, under half of them reflect an unresolved V gene, and why the rest are absent is not known. Clone size and V and J calls were adopted from that table, with D and trimming inferred from the DNA. In all, the sample holds 130,000 or so clones, and 85% to 90% of those were seen once. The ten top clones hold 15% to 20% of the sample.

The collaborating institutions used their own protocols to collect whole blood in K2EDTA tubes. For TCRbeta analysis, collaborator samples were shipped as frozen whole blood, as isolated PBMCs, or as DNA extracted from either sample type. The CDR3 sequence holds 16 residues, the cysteine and phenylalanine included. The kept DNA is CDR3 alone, 48 bases in frame from the first base. V was cut back by 1 base and J by 0 bases, leaving a gap of 11 bases between them. For CDR1 and CDR2, the germline V gene lists MGHRA and YSYEKL. What was sequenced was peripheral blood. The clonotype comes from a man in his forties or fifties with active or convalescent COVID-19. This receptor chain uses TRBV4-1 and TRBJ2-3; the D gene cannot be named for sure. The sequence in DNA is TGCGCCAGCAGCCAAGCGACATCCTTTAGCACAGATACGCAGTATTTT. This yields the protein CASSQATSFSTDTQYF.